This entry features one TCR beta chain sequence. As yet, its antigen is unknown. Germline V gene data show CDR1 as LNHNV and CDR2 as YYDKDF (reference sequence). This CDR3 comprises 15 residues. V was trimmed by 2 bases and J by 0 bases, leaving 10 bases between them. The entry originates in a study of post-analysis software for immune sequencing data. Overall study context: Disease courses included relapsing-remitting, secondary progressive and progressive-relapsing multiple sclerosis. Overall study findings and caveats: In multiple sclerosis, normalized Chao1 diversity was significantly below that of controls. Relative to controls, patients had 4 or 5 TRBV segments at higher frequency, with TRBV5-6, TRBV5-1 and TRBV20-1 among these.

Tagging with unique molecular identifiers was a feature of the TCR beta cDNA libraries. Researchers reported about 500,000 cDNA molecules coming from approximately 1 to 10 million T cells. One entry per CDR3 protein results from TCRdb running MiXCR on the PCR reads. The data hold 700,000 to 900,000 distinct CDR3 sequences, with about half observed a single time. The rearrangement joins TRBV15 to TRBJ1-1, with D unclear. Material: blood. This sequence was found in a girl aged 10 to 17 with multiple sclerosis. CDR3: CATSRPSTLNTEAFF. As DNA, the CDR3 is TGTGCCACCAGCAGACCTTCAACGTTGAACACTGAAGCTTTCTTT.